The 22 T cell receptor beta chains listed next were all sequenced from one sample in a study of human T cells and chemical hapten exposure. MiXCR, run by TCRdb on the RACE reads, gives a single entry per CDR3 protein. The sample carries approximately 320,000 distinct CDR3 sequences, about 5% recorded once. Regarding time point: pre-sensitization, week 0. Treatment of the sample: therapeutic diphenylcyclopropenone sensitization with weekly scalp DPC. The specimen was whole blood, collected in connection with sensitization to the hapten diphenylcyclopropenone (DPC). These receptors originate from a woman under 30 with alopecia areata. Some clones in this sample may be carry-over from other donors' samples.

There are a few counts of this clonotype. V is TRBV7-2 and J is TRBJ1-3; no definite D call. Per the germline V gene, CDR1 is SGHTA and CDR2 is FQGNSA. Trimming stripped 1 base from V and 2 bases from J, with 9 bases between. CDR3 length: 15 amino acids. The CDR3 loop is CASSLDSGAGNTIYF. The CDR3 DNA reads TGTGCCAGCAGCTTAGATTCAGGTGCTGGAAACACCATATATTTT.

On this clonotype: One base away lies a much larger clone, so this may be a sequencing read error. The final CDR3 position lacks the conserved phenylalanine or tryptophan, pointing to a likely read error. The chain carries TRBV10-3 and TRBJ2-7; TRBD1 matches at 8 bases. The CDR3 contains 13 residues. Germline lookup yields CDR1 ENHRY and CDR2 SYGVKD. V was clipped by 5 bases and J by 5 bases; unmatched bases: 5. The CDR3 loop reads CAISPDRVHEQYY. The CDR3 nucleotides are TGTGCCATCAGTCCGGACAGGGTCCACGAGCAGTACTAC.

The gene calls are TRBV20-1 and TRBJ1-2; a weak D match, TRBD1 (5 bases). Germline lookup yields CDR1 DFQATT and CDR2 SNEGSKA (reference sequence). The ends were cut back, 0 bases at V and 4 bases at J, with 9 bases in the middle. The CDR3 sequence is 13 residues long. The CDR3 nucleotides read TGCAGTGCTAGAGATATTAGGGGCTATGGCTACACCTTC. Translated, it gives CSARDIRGYGYTF.

This clonotype was seen more than once but under ten times. J is TRBJ1-3 and V is TRBV2; D gene uncertain. Germline CDR1 SNHLY, CDR2 FYNNEI. The V gene lost 6 bases and the J gene lost 0 bases, with 9 bases spanning the gap. The CDR3 is 14 residues long. CDR3 in DNA: TGTGCCAGCAGCGGGCGACTCTCTGGAAACACCATATATTTT. Its translation is CASSGRLSGNTIYF. Using reference TRBV2 and TRBJ1-3 for the parts outside the CDR3, the full variable domain is EPEVTQTPSHQVTQMGQEVILRCVPISNHLYFYWYRQILGQKVEFLVSFYNNEISEKSEIFDDQFSVERPDGSNFTLKIRSTKLEDSAMYFCASSGRLSGNTIYFGEGSWLTVV.

This clonotype was seen repeatedly, ten times or more. This chain joins TRBV6-5 and TRBJ1-1; 7 positions agree with TRBD1. The CDR3 spans 13 residues. CDR1 and CDR2 (germline): MNHEY, SVGAGI. V trimming: 5 bases; J trimming: 10 bases; junction bases outside the gene matches: 10. The CDR3: CASSAQGGRGAFF. The CDR3 DNA sequence: TGTGCCAGCAGTGCTCAGGGGGGCCGAGGAGCTTTCTTT.

This clonotype has more than one count but fewer than ten. The rearrangement uses TRBV4-1 and TRBJ2-7; 7 bases fit TRBD1. The CDR3 loop spans 15 amino acids. CDR1 MGHRA and CDR2 YSYEKL come from the germline V gene. V lost 3 bases and J lost 2; bases outside the gene matches: 7. The CDR3 is CASSQDHTGAYEQYF. The CDR3 DNA sequence: TGCGCCAGCAGCCAGGACCATACAGGGGCCTACGAGCAGTACTTC.

This clonotype was seen ten or more times. V gene TRBV14 combines with J gene TRBJ2-7, with no clear D. Germline assignment: CDR1 SGHDN and CDR2 FVKESK. The CDR3 runs to 11 residues. V was shortened by 3 bases and J by 2 bases, with 2 bases between the two germline ends. In nucleotides, the CDR3 is TGTGCCAGCAGCCACACCTACGAGCAGTACTTC. Translation gives CASSHTYEQYF.

This clonotype was found many times. The genes are TRBV10-3 and TRBJ2-7; D remains unclear. The germline CDR1 and CDR2 sequences are ENHRY and SYGVKD. With 4 bases removed from V and 4 bases from J, the gap between germline ends came to 14 bases. The CDR3 has 14 residues. The CDR3 nucleotides are TGTGCCATCAGTGCCCCGGCGGAGCAGTACGAGCAGTACTTC. Residues: CAISAPAEQYEQYF.

The chain employs TRBV18 and TRBJ1-2; D is unresolved. V shed 3 bases and J shed 0 bases, with 11 bases lying between them. Per germline, CDR1 KGHSH and CDR2 LQKENI. The CDR3 length is 15 residues. The CDR3 protein is CASSPLQRANYGYTF. CDR3 in DNA: TGTGCCAGCTCACCTCTACAGCGAGCTAACTATGGCTACACCTTC.

This clonotype came up a few times. The V and J genes are TRBV3-1 and TRBJ1-2, with D possibly TRBD1 on 6 matching bases. The germline V and J ends were trimmed by 1 base and 3 bases, with 18 bases remaining between them. This CDR3 comprises 17 residues. Germline V CDR1 and CDR2: LGHDT, YNNKEL (reference sequence). For the CDR3, the DNA is TGTGCCAGCAGCCAAGCTGCTATAGGACAGCGCGACTATGGCTACACCTTC. Residues: CASSQAAIGQRDYGYTF.

This clonotype was picked up a small number of times. J is TRBJ2-7 and V is TRBV12-5; TRBD1 might be the D (6 bases). The germline V and J ends were trimmed by 2 bases and 4 bases, with 21 bases remaining between them. The CDR3 sequence is 17 residues long. Germline CDR1 LGHNT, CDR2 FRNRAP. Here the CDR3 reads CASGLPCHRDIEYEQYF. The CDR3 DNA reads as TGTGCTAGTGGTTTGCCCTGCCACCGGGACATTGAATACGAGCAGTACTTC.

The chain joins TRBV20-1 to TRBJ2-7, with a possible D match to TRBD2 (6 bases). V was clipped by 3 bases and J by 6 bases, with 21 bases between them. The CDR3 sequence is 15 residues long. Germline CDR1 DFQATT, CDR2 SNEGSKA (reference sequence). This chain's CDR3 is CSARRRGRGPGEQYF. DNA for the CDR3: TGCAGTGCTAGGAGGCGGGGAAGAGGGCCTGGCGAGCAGTACTTC.

This clonotype has at least ten counts. The V and J genes are TRBV29-1 and TRBJ2-3, with D perhaps TRBD1 (7 bases). In germline, CDR1 is SQVTM, CDR2 ANQGSEA. Between the trimmed V and J ends, which lost 7 bases and 0 bases, there was a span of 17 bases. The CDR3 runs to 15 residues. CDR3 nucleotide sequence: TGCAGCGATGGAGGGGACAGCCTTAGCACAGATACGCAGTATTTT. Translating it yields CSDGGDSLSTDTQYF.

This clonotype was seen a handful of times. The rearrangement links TRBV4-3 to TRBJ2-6; D gene unclear. The CDR3 loop spans 17 amino acids. The V gene lost 0 bases and the J gene lost 0 bases, with 9 bases spanning the gap. Germline V gene sequence: CDR1 LGHNA, CDR2 YSLEER. CDR3 DNA sequence: TGCGCCAGCAGCCAAGATTTTCGATCCTCTGGGGCCAACGTCCTGACTTTC. Its translation: CASSQDFRSSGANVLTF.

This clonotype was counted ten times or more. The V and J genes are TRBV29-1 and TRBJ1-1; D is ambiguous. The CDR3 spans 10 residues. CDR1 and CDR2 from the germline V gene are SQVTM and ANQGSEA. With 5 bases removed from V and 7 bases from J, the gap between germline ends came to 8 bases. In DNA, the CDR3 is TGCAGCGTTTTGACAATTGAAGCTTTCTTT. Translating it yields CSVLTIEAFF. The variable domain in full, with the rest retrieved from reference TRBV29-1 and TRBJ1-1, is SAVISQKPSRDICQRGTSLTIQCQVDSQVTMMFWYRQQPGQSLTLIATANQGSEATYESGFVIDKFPISRPNLTFSTLTVSNMSPEDSSIYLCSVLTIEAFFGQGTRLTVV.

This clonotype was recorded a few times. The chain is built from TRBV2 and TRBJ1-2; 9 positions agree with TRBD1. The germline gives CDR1 SNHLY, CDR2 FYNNEI. The CDR3 is made up of 14 amino acids. J lost 6 bases, V lost 2 bases, and 4 bases had no gene match. The CDR3 region has the DNA TGTGCCAGCAGTGAAACCGACAGGGGGAATGGCTACACCTTC. Translating gives CASSETDRGNGYTF.

This clonotype has a handful of counts. The rearrangement joins TRBV7-6 to TRBJ1-3; D is undetermined. Germline V lookup: CDR1 SGHVS, CDR2 FNYEAQ. The CDR3 extends over 15 amino acids. Trimming cost V 5 bases and J 0 bases, with 11 bases left between them. CDR3 residues: CASSPKPSSGNTIYF. The CDR3 DNA is TGTGCCAGCAGCCCAAAGCCTAGCTCTGGAAACACCATATATTTT.

The chain combines TRBV5-6 with TRBJ1-1, with D hard to call. Germline V gene sequence: CDR1 SGHDT, CDR2 YYEEEE. Trimming removed 1 base at V and 3 bases at J, with 10 bases between. The CDR3 is made up of 14 amino acids. CDR3 nucleotide sequence: TGTGCCAGCAGCTTGCAGGACTCGGACACTGAAGCTTTCTTT. Amino acids: CASSLQDSDTEAFF.

In its sample, this clonotype was seen many times. The V gene is TRBV5-4, the J gene TRBJ2-3, with 9 bases identical to TRBD1. Per germline, CDR1 SGHNT and CDR2 YYREEE (reference sequence). The CDR3 is 16 residues long. Trimming at V came to 4 bases and at J to 2 bases, leaving 8 bases not matched to a gene. The CDR3, as DNA: TGTGCCAGCAGCCAAAAACAGGGGGCTTACACAGATACGCAGTATTTT. Translated, it gives CASSQKQGAYTDTQYF.

This clonotype was observed many times. This chain connects TRBV7-6 to TRBJ2-1; D is undetermined. CDR3 length equals 13 residues. The germline V and J ends were trimmed by 0 bases and 5 bases, with 5 bases remaining between them. The germline CDR1 and CDR2 sequences are SGHVS and FNYEAQ. The CDR3 loop reads CASSLAWDNEQFF. CDR3 sequence (DNA): TGTGCCAGCAGCTTAGCGTGGGACAATGAGCAGTTCTTC.

This clonotype was seen a handful of times. The genes are TRBV4-2 and TRBJ1-2, with 9 bases that match TRBD1. V gave up 0 bases and J gave up 2 bases; unmatched junction bases: 7. The CDR3 has 17 residues. CDR1 is LGHNA and CDR2 is YNFKEQ in the germline V gene. CDR3 in amino acids: CASSQDSGQGTNYGYTF. CDR3 bases: TGTGCCAGCAGCCAAGATTCGGGACAGGGAACGAACTATGGCTACACCTTC.

There are a few counts of this clonotype. The V and J genes are TRBV13 and TRBJ1-1, with unresolved D. In germline, CDR1 is PRHDT, CDR2 FYEKMQ (reference sequence). Trimming pared 5 bases from V and 5 bases from J, leaving 12 bases between. This CDR3 is built from 13 residues. CDR3 in DNA: TGTGCCAGCAGCCAAGGACGGGAAACTGAAGCTTTCTTT. Protein product: CASSQGRETEAFF.